The rows below give T cell receptor beta chains drawn from one sample of a study of blood T cell repertoires in COVID-19. Method: immunoSEQ multiplex PCR; TCRdb's copy keeps in-frame clones and lacks some. Here the sample spans about 410,000 clones, about 91% being singletons. The sequenced material came from peripheral blood. These receptors originate from a woman aged 40 to 49 with COVID-19, enrolled during active disease. The CDR3 runs from the conserved cysteine through the conserved F or W. Each record gives: V gene, D gene, J gene, clone size, CDR3 DNA, CDR3 protein. A D gene is named only where the DNA matches it firmly. The listing skips clone size in some rows; elsewhere it reads once, few, many or a size class.

TRBV19	TRBD1	TRBJ1-5	NA	TGTGCCAGTCGTATTTCGTACAGGGGAACTCGCAATCAGCCCCAGCATTTT	CASRISYRGTRNQPQHF
TRBV30	TRBD1	TRBJ2-1	once	TGTGCCTGGAGTGTGAAGGGACAGGGAGACCGCTATGAGCAGTTCTTC	CAWSVKGQGDRYEQFF
TRBV6-4	TRBD2	TRBJ2-3	many	TGTGCCAGCAGTGAGCGGGGGGGCACAGATACGCAGTATTTT	CASSERGGTDTQYF
TRBV6-2/TRBV6-3	NA	TRBJ2-7	NA	TGTGCCAGCAGTTACTCCGCGGGTAGGCTGAGCGAGCAGTACTTC	CASSYSAGRLSEQYF
TRBV5-1	TRBD1	TRBJ2-7	NA	TGCGCCAGCACGCCTACTTCCGGGACAGGGAACCACGAGCAGTACTTC	CASTPTSGTGNHEQYF
TRBV5-1	NA	TRBJ1-1	NA	TGCGCCAGCAGCCCGGAAGGGGTGCGGAACACTGAAGCTTTCTTT	CASSPEGVRNTEAFF
TRBV6-5	NA	TRBJ1-1	NA	TGTGCCAGCCTCGGGGACACTGAAGCTTTCTTT	CASLGDTEAFF
TRBV7-6	NA	TRBJ1-1	NA	TGTGCCAGCAGCGAGAGGAACACTGAAGCTTTCTTT	CASSERNTEAFF
TRBV7-2	TRBD2	TRBJ2-5	NA	TGTGCCAGCAGCCTTAGTAGCAGCGGGGGCCAAGAGACCCAGTACTTC	CASSLSSSGGQETQYF
TRBV7-9	NA	TRBJ2-1	NA	TGTGCCAGCAGCTTATCGGGTCGAACCTACAATGAGCAGTTCTTC	CASSLSGRTYNEQFF
TRBV28	NA	TRBJ1-1	NA	TGTGCCAGCACCCTTGGTTGGCCAATGAACACTGAAGCTTTCTTT	CASTLGWPMNTEAFF
TRBV25-1	NA	TRBJ1-1	NA	TGTGCCAGCAGTGATGGGACAAGGGGTATGAACACTGAAGCTTTCTTT	CASSDGTRGMNTEAFF
TRBV30	NA	TRBJ1-1	NA	TGTGCCTCCGGGGGGTGGTGGACTGAAGCTTTCTTT	CASGGWWTEAFF
TRBV28	NA	TRBJ1-5	NA	TGTGCCAGCAGTTTATTACAGCAGCCCCAGCATTTT	CASSLLQQPQHF
TRBV5-1	TRBD1	TRBJ1-6	once	TGCGCCAGCAGCTTGGAGGCGCAGGGGGCCCGGGGAATTGGACCCCTCCACTTT	CASSLEAQGARGIGPLHF
TRBV7-9	NA	TRBJ1-1	NA	TGTGCCAGCACCTGGTGGACGGACATGAACACTGAAGCTTTCTTT	CASTWWTDMNTEAFF
TRBV6-2/TRBV6-3	TRBD2	TRBJ2-2	NA	TGTGCCAGCCGCCCGGGAGGTGGTACCGGGGAGCTGTTTTTT	CASRPGGGTGELFF
TRBV5-5	NA	TRBJ1-4	once	TGTGCCAGCAGCCTCAGGGGCCACGCAACTAATGAAAAACTGTTTTTT	CASSLRGHATNEKLFF
TRBV7-8	NA	TRBJ1-6	once	TGTGCCAGCAGCTTAGGAGGAGGGTCGGAGGGTAATTCACCCCTCCACTTT	CASSLGGGSEGNSPLHF
TRBV14	NA	TRBJ2-1	NA	TGTGCCAGCAGCCGGACCTCAGGGCAGGAGCAGTTCTTC	CASSRTSGQEQFF
TRBV19	NA	TRBJ1-5	NA	TGTGCCAGTAGTATCAACAGGGAGGGTCAGCCCCAGCATTTT	CASSINREGQPQHF
TRBV5-1	NA	TRBJ2-6	NA	TGCGCCAGCAGCTTGGCAGGGGCCCACTCTGGGGCCAACGTCCTGACTTTC	CASSLAGAHSGANVLTF
TRBV5-1	TRBD2	TRBJ2-1	NA	TGCGCCAGCAGCTGGGGCCTAGCGGGAGGGCCTTCCGAGCAGTTCTTC	CASSWGLAGGPSEQFF
TRBV5-4	NA	TRBJ1-1	NA	TGTGCCAGCAGCTTGTACTTCAGCGGGGCCCTCACTGAAGCTTTCTTT	CASSLYFSGALTEAFF
TRBV9	NA	TRBJ1-5	few	TGTGCCAGCAGCCTCGGCGGGGATAGCAATCAGCCCCAGCATTTT	CASSLGGDSNQPQHF
TRBV30	TRBD2	TRBJ2-7	NA	TGTGCCTGGAGTGTGGGGACTAGCGGGAGGGCCCCATCCTACGAGCAGTACTTC	CAWSVGTSGRAPSYEQYF
TRBV6-5	NA	TRBJ1-1	NA	TGTGCCAGCAGTTACTCCAGACGGGGTTTTGAAGCTTTCTTT	CASSYSRRGFEAFF
TRBV15	NA	TRBJ1-1	NA	TGTGCCACCAGCAGAGATCTAAGCACTGAAGCTTTCTTT	CATSRDLSTEAFF
TRBV19	NA	TRBJ1-1	NA	TGTGCCACCGAAACACGGAACACTGAAGCTTTCTTT	CATETRNTEAFF
TRBV28	NA	TRBJ1-1	NA	TGTGCCAGCAGTTTGGTACAGGAGAACACTGAAGCTTTCTTT	CASSLVQENTEAFF
TRBV27	TRBD1	TRBJ2-1	once	TGTGCCAGCAGCTGGGCTGGACAGGGCTACAATGAGCAGTTCTTC	CASSWAGQGYNEQFF
TRBV7-3	TRBD1	TRBJ2-3	NA	TGTGCCAGCAGCCTGACAGGGGGCCACCCCGGAGATACGCAGTATTTT	CASSLTGGHPGDTQYF
TRBV2	TRBD1	TRBJ1-5	NA	TGTGCCAGCGGGGGGACAGGCCTTGGGAATCAGCCCCAGCATTTT	CASGGTGLGNQPQHF
TRBV10-3	TRBD1	TRBJ2-7	once	TGTGCCATCAGTGAGCCCGGGACAGGTCTCTACGAGCAGTACTTC	CAISEPGTGLYEQYF
TRBV9	TRBD1	TRBJ1-5	once	TGTGCCAGCAGCCCGGGACAGGGCGGGGGTCAGCCCCAGCATTTT	CASSPGQGGGQPQHF
TRBV7-3	TRBD2	TRBJ2-5	NA	TGTGCCAGCAGCCGAAAAGCGGGGACCCTGTACTTC	CASSRKAGTLYF
TRBV7-2	TRBD1	TRBJ1-1	once	TGTGCCAGCAGCTTCGACAGGGGTGGCATGAACACTGAAGCTTTCTTT	CASSFDRGGMNTEAFF
TRBV6-6	TRBD1	TRBJ1-4	NA	TGTGCCAGCAGCCCGGGGGACAGGGGTAATGAAAAACTGTTTTTT	CASSPGDRGNEKLFF
TRBV28	NA	TRBJ2-7	NA	TGTGCCAGCAGCCAGGGCCAGCCCTACGAGCAGTACTTC	CASSQGQPYEQYF
TRBV5-4	NA	TRBJ1-1	NA	TGTGCCAGCAGCTTGGTAGGCGGGTTGAACACTGAAGCTTTCTTT	CASSLVGGLNTEAFF
TRBV7-2	TRBD1	TRBJ1-6	NA	TGTGCCAGCAGCTTGAGACAGGGGGTCACCCTCCACTTT	CASSLRQGVTLHF
TRBV7-9	TRBD1	TRBJ1-2	NA	TGTGCCAGCAGCCCCGGGACAGGGGGGTTTGGGGGCTACACCTTC	CASSPGTGGFGGYTF
TRBV21-1	NA	TRBJ1-2	NA	TGTGCCAGCAGCAAAGAAGAGGGGGCCTGTGGCTACACCTTC	CASSKEEGACGYTF
TRBV6-1	TRBD2	TRBJ2-1	NA	TGTGCCAGCAGTGAAAGCGGGGGGTACAATGAGCAGTTCTTC	CASSESGGYNEQFF
TRBV19	NA	TRBJ2-1	NA	TGTGCCAGTAGTATGTCCCCTTACAATGAGCAGTTCTTC	CASSMSPYNEQFF
TRBV7-2	TRBD2	TRBJ2-3	NA	TGTGCCAGCAGCTTACTGAGCGGGGGGGCTGGCACAGATACGCAGTATTTT	CASSLLSGGAGTDTQYF
TRBV18	TRBD2	TRBJ2-1	NA	TGTGCCAGCTCACTGGGACTAGGTGGCAATGAGCAGTTCTTC	CASSLGLGGNEQFF
TRBV5-6	NA	TRBJ1-4	NA	TGTGCCAGCAGCTTGGAAGGGGCAACTAATGAAAAACTGTTTTTT	CASSLEGATNEKLFF
TRBV12-3/TRBV12-4	NA	TRBJ1-1	NA	TGTGCCAGCAGTGGACAGCAAATCACTGAAGCTTTCTTT	CASSGQQITEAFF
TRBV5-1	NA	TRBJ1-1	NA	TGCGCCAGCAGCTTTCAAGACGGGGTCGGGGCTTTCTTT	CASSFQDGVGAFF
TRBV19	NA	TRBJ1-2	NA	TGTGCCAGTAGTCAGGGCCCGGGCAGCTATGGCTACACCTTC	CASSQGPGSYGYTF
TRBV5-6	NA	TRBJ2-5	NA	TGTGCCAGCAGCTTGGCCCCCGCGGGGACCCAGTACTTC	CASSLAPAGTQYF
TRBV19	NA	TRBJ1-1	NA	TGTGCCAGTACTCAGGATTACTACACTGAAGCTTTCTTT	CASTQDYYTEAFF
TRBV28	TRBD1	TRBJ1-5	NA	TGTGCCAGCAGGGAAGGGACAGCTTATCAGCCCCAGCATTTT	CASREGTAYQPQHF
TRBV30	TRBD1	TRBJ1-5	NA	TGTGCCTGGAGCCTCACAGGGGGCAATCAGCCCCAGCATTTT	CAWSLTGGNQPQHF